What follows are 14 T cell receptor beta chains derived from one specimen sequenced in a study of shared clonotypes between healthy human individuals. Measured with immunoSEQ multiplex PCR; TCRdb has only the in-frame clones, and not every one. The table includes about 2.4 million clones, approximately 93% detected once. The sample taken for sequencing was naive CD4+ T cells from PBMCs. The subset here: CD45RA+ positively selected. The receptor set was obtained from a man aged 18 to 35 in good health. Some clones in this sample may be carry-over from other donors' samples.

Here the CDR3 DNA reads TGTGCCAGCTCACCACCGGGGAAGGAGAGCACAGATACGCAGTATTTT. Amino acid sequence: CASSPPGKESTDTQYF. The chain has TRBV18 and TRBJ2-3; unclear D gene. Trimming took 0 bases from V and 0 from J, leaving 10 bases between them. The CDR3 covers 16 residues. The V gene's germline CDR1 is KGHSH and CDR2 LQKENI.

To note about this clone: This CDR3 is also generated by other DNA sequences in the sample. V is TRBV7-9 and J is TRBJ2-5; perhaps TRBD2 as D (5 bases). Trimming cost V 4 bases and J 4 bases, with 10 bases left between them. CDR3 length equals 13 residues. Germline-derived CDR1 and CDR2 are SEHNR and FQNEAQ (reference sequence). CDR3 DNA: TGTGCCAGCAGCTCAGGACGGGGAGAGACCCAGTACTTC. This codes for CASSSGRGETQYF. Variable domain in full (rest from reference TRBV7-9 and TRBJ2-5): DTGVSQNPRHKITKRGQNVTFRCDPISEHNRLYWYRQTLGQGPEFLTYFQNEAQLEKSRLLSDRFSAERPKGSFSTLEIQRTEQGDSAMYLCASSSGRGETQYFGPGTRLLVL.

The J gene is TRBJ2-5, the V gene TRBV5-1, with D maybe TRBD1 (6 bases). This CDR3 spans 15 amino acids. CDR1 and CDR2 (germline): SGHRS, YFSETQ. The V gene lost 4 bases and the J gene lost 5 bases, with 18 bases spanning the gap. In nucleotides, the CDR3 is TGCGCCAGCAGCACCCTACAGGGATCCCCTGAGACCCAGTACTTC. Translating gives CASSTLQGSPETQYF.

The rearrangement links TRBV5-1 to TRBJ2-1, with 11 bases aligning to TRBD2. J was trimmed by 3 bases and V by 1 base; bases with no gene match: 3. The germline V gene encodes CDR1 SGHRS and CDR2 YFSETQ. CDR3 length: 16 residues. In nucleotides, the CDR3 is TGCGCCAGCAGCTTGATAGGACTAGCGGGCTACAATGAGCAGTTCTTC. As protein: CASSLIGLAGYNEQFF.

The chain couples TRBV19 to TRBJ2-1; D unclear. Germline V lookup: CDR1 LNHDA, CDR2 SQIVND (reference sequence). CDR3 size: 14 residues. Trimming cost V 8 bases and J 0 bases, with 11 bases left between them. The CDR3 sequence is CASEDGSSYNEQFF. CDR3 DNA: TGTGCCAGTGAAGACGGTAGCTCCTACAATGAGCAGTTCTTC.

The chain carries TRBV7-9 and TRBJ1-1, with D possibly being TRBD1 (6 bases). V lost 2 bases and J lost 5, with 15 bases in between. This CDR3 has 15 residues. CDR1 is SEHNR, CDR2 FQNEAQ, per germline (reference sequence). The CDR3 sequence is CASSLSRGLGTEAFF. Here the CDR3 DNA reads TGTGCCAGCAGCTTATCGCGGGGGCTGGGGACTGAAGCTTTCTTT.

The chain links TRBV6-6 to TRBJ2-1; 7 nucleotides align to TRBD1. This CDR3 is 13 amino acids long. V lost 5 bases to trimming and J lost 4 bases; unmatched junction nucleotides: 2. Germline CDR1 MNHNY, CDR2 SVGAGI (reference sequence). The CDR3 protein is CASSGQVYNEQFF. The CDR3 DNA sequence: TGTGCCAGCAGTGGACAGGTTTACAATGAGCAGTTCTTC.

The chain is built from TRBV5-1 and TRBJ2-3; 15 bases match TRBD2. The germline V gene encodes CDR1 SGHRS and CDR2 YFSETQ. After removal of 3 bases from V and 6 bases from J, the junction contained 14 bases not matched to a gene. The CDR3 runs 19 residues. CDR3 region: CASSSSGLAGGLPGDTQYF. DNA for the CDR3: TGCGCCAGCAGCTCATCTGGACTAGCGGGAGGGCTTCCGGGGGATACGCAGTATTTT.

For the CDR3, the DNA is TGTGCCAGCAGTTTAGTAGCGGGCAGAAACAATGAGCAGTTCTTC. Protein product: CASSLVAGRNNEQFF. The chain combines TRBV28 with TRBJ2-1, with 7 bases that match TRBD2. CDR1 and CDR2 (germline): MDHEN, SYDVKM. CDR3 length: 15 amino acids. The V gene end was trimmed by 2 bases and the J gene end by 5 bases; junction bases not matched to a gene: 6.

V usage is TRBV18 and J usage is TRBJ2-3; D gene ambiguous. CDR1 and CDR2 from the germline V gene are KGHSH and LQKENI. The CDR3 runs 14 residues. The V end lost 1 base, the J end lost 3 bases, and 8 bases lay between the germline ends. CDR3 residues: CASSPRVKTDTQYF. In nucleotides, the CDR3 is TGTGCCAGCTCACCACGAGTAAAGACAGATACGCAGTATTTT.

This sequence joins TRBV29-1 and TRBJ1-1; TRBD1 agrees at 12 bases. Looked up from germline, CDR1 is SQVTM and CDR2 is ANQGSEA. Trimming at V came to 1 base and at J to 3 bases, leaving 6 bases not matched to a gene. The CDR3 length is 16 residues. The CDR3 DNA follows: TGCAGCGTTGAAGGGGACAGGGGGCTTAAGGACACTGAAGCTTTCTTT. Its translation: CSVEGDRGLKDTEAFF.

In its sample, this clone was seen once. The chain has TRBV19 and TRBJ1-2, with a tentative D call TRBD1 (5 bases). V lost 4 bases and J lost 7, with 10 bases in between. The CDR3 length is 12 residues. CDR1 and CDR2 from the germline V gene are LNHDA and SQIVND (reference sequence). The CDR3 bases are TGTGCCAGTAGTACCAGGGCCGGTGGCTACACCTTC. This translates into CASSTRAGGYTF.

The CDR3 region has the DNA TGTGCCAGCAGCCGCGGACTAGCGGGAGGGGACGAGCAGTACTTC. This sequence encodes CASSRGLAGGDEQYF. The chain uses TRBV4-2 and TRBJ2-7, with 15 bases identical to TRBD2. Germline V lookup: CDR1 LGHNA, CDR2 YNFKEQ. The CDR3 loop spans 15 amino acids. The ends lost 4 bases at V and 5 bases at J; junction bases unmatched: 3.

The chain carries TRBV7-3 and TRBJ2-1; 12 bases line up with TRBD2. Germline V lookup: CDR1 SGHTA, CDR2 FQGTGA. V lost 5 bases and J lost 6; bases outside the gene matches: 8. The CDR3 loop spans 16 amino acids. The chain's CDR3 is CASSAYLAGGLNEQFF. The CDR3 nucleotides are TGTGCCAGCAGCGCGTATCTAGCGGGAGGGCTCAATGAGCAGTTCTTC.